The sequence of this T cell receptor (beta chain) was determined in a study of T-cell reconstitution after alpha-beta-depleted transplantation in children. The TCRbeta library incorporated unique molecular identifiers. TCRdb called the PCR reads again in MiXCR, with one record for every CDR3 protein. Altogether about 640,000 distinct CDR3 sequences are present, roughly 15% being singletons, with the ten largest covering approximately 1%. CDR3 length: 13 amino acids. Germline V lookup: CDR1 MDHEN, CDR2 SYDVKM. V was pared by 6 bases and J by 2 bases, with 9 bases between. This TCR was recovered from a human donor who donated a stem cell graft to a child with acute myeloid leukemia. Sequencing was performed on PBMCs from the stem cell graft donor, taken from the stem cell graft. V and J are TRBV28 and TRBJ2-3; D is unclear. CDR3 amino acids: CASRRLFTDTQYF. The DNA of the CDR3 is TGTGCCAGCAGGCGGCTGTTCACAGATACGCAGTATTTT.